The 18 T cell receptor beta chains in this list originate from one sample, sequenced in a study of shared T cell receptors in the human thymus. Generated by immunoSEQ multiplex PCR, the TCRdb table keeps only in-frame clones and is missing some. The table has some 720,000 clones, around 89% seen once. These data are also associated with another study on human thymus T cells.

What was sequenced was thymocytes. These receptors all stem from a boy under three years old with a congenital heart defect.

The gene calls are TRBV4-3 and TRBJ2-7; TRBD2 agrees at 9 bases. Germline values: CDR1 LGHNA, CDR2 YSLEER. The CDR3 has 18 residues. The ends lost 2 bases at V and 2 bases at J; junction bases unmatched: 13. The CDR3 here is CASSQWNSGSVDPYEQYF. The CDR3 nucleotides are TGCGCCAGCAGCCAATGGAATAGCGGGAGCGTGGACCCCTACGAGCAGTACTTC.

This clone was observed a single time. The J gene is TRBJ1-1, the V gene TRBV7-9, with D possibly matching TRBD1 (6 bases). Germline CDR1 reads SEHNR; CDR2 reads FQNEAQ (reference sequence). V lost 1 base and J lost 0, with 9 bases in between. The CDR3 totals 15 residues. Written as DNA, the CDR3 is TGTGCCAGCAGCTTAGGGACAGTGATGAACACTGAAGCTTTCTTT. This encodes CASSLGTVMNTEAFF.

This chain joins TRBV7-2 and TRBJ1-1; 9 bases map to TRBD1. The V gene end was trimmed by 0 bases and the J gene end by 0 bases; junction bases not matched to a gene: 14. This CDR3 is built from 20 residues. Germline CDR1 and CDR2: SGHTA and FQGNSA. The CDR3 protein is CASSLAPFGTGRELNTEAFF. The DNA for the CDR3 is TGTGCCAGCAGCTTAGCCCCCTTTGGGACAGGGAGGGAGTTGAACACTGAAGCTTTCTTT.

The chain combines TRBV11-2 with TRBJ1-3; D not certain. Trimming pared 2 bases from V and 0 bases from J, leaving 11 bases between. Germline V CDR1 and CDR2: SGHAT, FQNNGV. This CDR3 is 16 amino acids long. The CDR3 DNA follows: TGTGCCAGCAGCTTACCTCCCGGCGGCTCTGGAAACACCATATATTTT. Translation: CASSLPPGGSGNTIYF.

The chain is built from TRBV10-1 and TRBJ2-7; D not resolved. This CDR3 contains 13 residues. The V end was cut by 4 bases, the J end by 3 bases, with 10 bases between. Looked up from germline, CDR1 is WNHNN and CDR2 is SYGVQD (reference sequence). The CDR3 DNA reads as TGCGCCAGCAGTGCTAGATCAGTCTACGAGCAGTACTTC. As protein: CASSARSVYEQYF.

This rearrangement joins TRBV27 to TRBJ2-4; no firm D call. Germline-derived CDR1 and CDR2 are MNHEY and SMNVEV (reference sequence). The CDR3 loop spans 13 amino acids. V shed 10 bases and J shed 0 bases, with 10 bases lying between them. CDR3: CATSELAKNIQYF. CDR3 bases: TGTGCCACCTCGGAGCTAGCCAAAAACATTCAGTACTTC.

The CDR3 sequence: CASSLDSSYNEQFF. Written as DNA, the CDR3 is TGCGCCAGCAGCTTGGACAGCTCCTACAATGAGCAGTTCTTC. The chain recombines TRBV5-1 with TRBJ2-1; D uncertain. Germline CDR1 reads SGHRS; CDR2 reads YFSETQ. V was trimmed by 0 bases and J by 0 bases, leaving 4 bases between them. The CDR3 is 14 residues long.

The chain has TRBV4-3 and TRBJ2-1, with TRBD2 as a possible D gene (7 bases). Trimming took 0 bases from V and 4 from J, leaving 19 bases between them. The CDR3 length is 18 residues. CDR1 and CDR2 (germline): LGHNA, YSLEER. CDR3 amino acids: CASSQDRGGGREYNEQFF. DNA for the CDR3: TGCGCCAGCAGCCAAGATCGGGGCGGGGGCCGGGAGTACAATGAGCAGTTCTTC.

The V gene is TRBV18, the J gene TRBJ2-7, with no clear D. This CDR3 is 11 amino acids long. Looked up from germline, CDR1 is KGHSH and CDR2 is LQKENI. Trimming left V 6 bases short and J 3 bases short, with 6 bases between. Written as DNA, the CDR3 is TGTGCCAGCTCGTACGGCTACGAGCAGTACTTC. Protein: CASSYGYEQYF.

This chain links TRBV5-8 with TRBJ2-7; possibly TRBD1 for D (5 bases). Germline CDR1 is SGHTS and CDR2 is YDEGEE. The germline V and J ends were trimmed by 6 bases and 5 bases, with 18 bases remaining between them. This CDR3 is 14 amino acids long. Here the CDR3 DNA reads TGTGCCAGCATCAAAGGGGTGAGAGTCGACGAGCAGTACTTC. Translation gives CASIKGVRVDEQYF.

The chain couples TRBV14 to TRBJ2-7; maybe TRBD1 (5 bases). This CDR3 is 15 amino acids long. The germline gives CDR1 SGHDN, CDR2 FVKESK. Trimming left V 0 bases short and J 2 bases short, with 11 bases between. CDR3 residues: CASSQDRQFPYEQYF. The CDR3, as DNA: TGTGCCAGCAGCCAAGATCGACAGTTTCCCTACGAGCAGTACTTC.

CDR3: CASSLLGVSGYTF. In DNA form, the CDR3 reads TGTGCCAGCAGCTTACTCGGAGTCTCGGGCTACACCTTC. J is TRBJ1-2 and V is TRBV7-8; D uncertain. Germline loops: CDR1 SGHVS, CDR2 FQNEAQ. The length of the CDR3 is 13 residues. The V and J ends lost 2 bases and 8 bases respectively, with 12 bases between them.

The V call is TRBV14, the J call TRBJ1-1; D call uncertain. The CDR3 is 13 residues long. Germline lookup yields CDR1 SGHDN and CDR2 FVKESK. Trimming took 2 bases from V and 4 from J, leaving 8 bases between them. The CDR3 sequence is CASSQPGSTEAFF. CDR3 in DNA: TGTGCCAGCAGCCAACCGGGTAGCACTGAAGCTTTCTTT.

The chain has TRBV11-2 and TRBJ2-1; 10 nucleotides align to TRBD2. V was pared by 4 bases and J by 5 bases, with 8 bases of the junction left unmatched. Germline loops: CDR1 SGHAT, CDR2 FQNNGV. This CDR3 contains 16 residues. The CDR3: CASSYLGTSVDNEQFF. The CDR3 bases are TGTGCCAGCAGCTATCTCGGGACTAGCGTTGACAATGAGCAGTTCTTC.

CDR3 region: CASSFSGRANNEQFF. For the CDR3, the DNA is TGTGCCAGCAGCTTTAGCGGGAGGGCCAACAATGAGCAGTTCTTC. The rearrangement joins TRBV7-9 to TRBJ2-1; 11 bases agree with TRBD2. V was pared by 3 bases and J by 5 bases, with 3 bases of the junction left unmatched. Germline V gene data show CDR1 as SEHNR and CDR2 as FQNEAQ (reference sequence). The CDR3 spans 15 residues.

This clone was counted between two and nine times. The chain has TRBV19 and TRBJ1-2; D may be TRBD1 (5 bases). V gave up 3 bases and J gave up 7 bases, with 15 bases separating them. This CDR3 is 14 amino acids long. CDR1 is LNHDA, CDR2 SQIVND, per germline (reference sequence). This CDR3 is CASSIEGADFGYTF. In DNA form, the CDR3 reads TGTGCCAGTAGTATTGAAGGGGCGGATTTTGGCTACACCTTC. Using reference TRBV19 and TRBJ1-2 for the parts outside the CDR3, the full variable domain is DGGITQSPKYLFRKEGQNVTLSCEQNLNHDAMYWYRQDPGQGLRLIYYSQIVNDFQKGDIAEGYSVSREKKESFPLTVTSAQKNPTAFYLCASSIEGADFGYTFGSGTRLTVV.

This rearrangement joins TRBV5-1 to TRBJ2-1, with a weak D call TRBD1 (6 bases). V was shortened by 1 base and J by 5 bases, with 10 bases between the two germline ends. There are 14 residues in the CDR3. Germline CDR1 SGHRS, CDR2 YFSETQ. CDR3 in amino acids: CASSLQGLNNEQFF. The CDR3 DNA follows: TGCGCCAGCAGCTTGCAGGGGCTTAACAATGAGCAGTTCTTC.

CDR3: CASNRGQGGEQYF. In DNA, the CDR3 is TGTGCCAGCAACCGGGGACAGGGGGGGGAGCAGTACTTC. The V and J genes are TRBV6-5 and TRBJ2-7; 11 bases line up with TRBD1. J lost 7 bases, V lost 7 bases, and 6 bases had no gene match. The CDR3 totals 13 residues. CDR1 is MNHEY, CDR2 SVGAGI, per germline.